Below, 20 T cell receptor beta chains from the same sample are listed, as sequenced in a study of CD8+ T cells in alopecia areata. Sequencing templates came from extracted RNA that was reverse transcribed into cDNA. Clones were read by immunoSEQ multiplex PCR, and TCRdb kept only the in-frame ones, dropping some. The sample contains approximately 150,000 clones, roughly 50% of which appear only once. The sequencing input was CD4+ T cells sorted from blood. The receptor source for this set is a human donor in good health.

This clone has ten or more counts. Other DNA sequences in the same sample also yield this CDR3. V and J are TRBV7-3 and TRBJ2-5; D unclear. Per germline, CDR1 SGHTA and CDR2 FQGTGA. The CDR3 is 12 residues long. Trimming shortened V by 2 bases and J by 4 bases, and 5 bases separated the two germline ends. CDR3 sequence reads: CASSLQGETQYF. The CDR3, as DNA: TGTGCCAGCAGCTTACAAGGAGAGACCCAGTACTTC.

The chain is built from TRBV5-1 and TRBJ2-7; tentative D call: TRBD1 (6 bases). Germline assignment: CDR1 SGHRS and CDR2 YFSETQ. The CDR3 contains 13 residues. V was cut by 4 bases and J by 0 bases, with 8 bases left in between. The CDR3 DNA sequence: TGCGCCAGCAGCGACAGGACCTCCTACGAGCAGTACTTC. This encodes CASSDRTSYEQYF.

The chain combines TRBV29-1 with TRBJ2-1; D is uncertain. CDR1 and CDR2 (germline): SQVTM, ANQGSEA. V was clipped by 4 bases and J by 8 bases, with 15 bases between them. The CDR3 is 13 amino acids. The CDR3 DNA reads TGCAGCGTTGTGAATGGGCTAGTAGATGAGCAGTTCTTC. Translation gives CSVVNGLVDEQFF.

The chain employs TRBV7-9 and TRBJ1-1, with 10 bases matching TRBD1. This CDR3 comprises 15 residues. V gave up 5 bases and J gave up 6 bases; unmatched junction bases: 9. Germline CDR1 SEHNR, CDR2 FQNEAQ (reference sequence). DNA of the CDR3: TGTGCCAGCAGCCCGAGACAGGGGGCGATATCTGAAGCTTTCTTT. The encoded protein is CASSPRQGAISEAFF. The full variable domain, its missing parts supplied by reference TRBV7-9 and TRBJ1-1, is DTGVSQNPRHKITKRGQNVTFRCDPISEHNRLYWYRQTLGQGPEFLTYFQNEAQLEKSRLLSDRFSAERPKGSFSTLEIQRTEQGDSAMYLCASSPRQGAISEAFFGQGTRLTVV.

This chain links TRBV2 with TRBJ2-7; perhaps TRBD1 as D (6 bases). The ends were cut back, 7 bases at V and 2 bases at J, with 18 bases in the middle. This CDR3 is built from 15 residues. From germline, CDR1 is SNHLY and CDR2 FYNNEI. CDR3 region: CASTLNRAGTYEQYF. CDR3 coding DNA: TGTGCCAGCACCCTAAACAGGGCAGGAACCTACGAGCAGTACTTC.

The chain joins TRBV7-8 to TRBJ1-1; no definite D call. CDR1 and CDR2 from the germline V gene are SGHVS and FQNEAQ. This CDR3 has 12 residues. V was trimmed by 1 base and J by 7 bases, leaving 7 bases between them. CDR3 loop: CASSLVNGEAFF. The CDR3, as DNA: TGTGCCAGCAGCTTAGTGAACGGTGAAGCTTTCTTT.

This clone was counted between two and nine times. The rearrangement uses TRBV7-2 and TRBJ2-3; D is uncertain. Trimming shortened V by 5 bases and J by 2 bases, and 17 bases separated the two germline ends. Germline CDR1 and CDR2: SGHTA and FQGNSA. CDR3 length: 16 amino acids. The CDR3 loop is CASSTSTAIATDTQYF. The CDR3 nucleotides read TGTGCCAGCAGCACATCGACCGCAATAGCCACAGATACGCAGTATTTT.

The chain combines TRBV5-1 with TRBJ2-6; TRBD1 agrees at 7 bases. Germline V gene sequence: CDR1 SGHRS, CDR2 YFSETQ. The V segment lost 4 bases and the J segment 1 base; nucleotides outside the gene matches: 8. The CDR3 totals 17 residues. For the CDR3, the DNA is TGCGCCAGCAGCGCCAGGGACAGCCGATCTGGGGCCAACGTCCTGACTTTC. Protein product: CASSARDSRSGANVLTF.

This clone was seen a few times. The chain carries TRBV27 and TRBJ2-6; 12 bases align to TRBD2. Germline V gene sequence: CDR1 MNHEY, CDR2 SMNVEV (reference sequence). CDR3 size: 18 residues. V lost 5 bases to trimming and J lost 2 bases; unmatched junction nucleotides: 7. Here the CDR3 reads CASSPLGLAGTGANVLTF. The CDR3 DNA sequence: TGTGCCAGCAGTCCCCTAGGACTAGCGGGAACTGGGGCCAACGTCCTGACTTTC.

This chain uses TRBV6-5 with TRBJ2-5; 9 bases map to TRBD2. Trimming cost V 8 bases and J 5 bases; bases outside gene matches: 12. This CDR3 comprises 15 residues. CDR1 is MNHEY and CDR2 is SVGAGI in the germline V gene. CDR3 region: CASGRLGGRGETQYF. CDR3 DNA sequence: TGTGCCAGCGGACGACTCGGCGGGAGGGGGGAGACCCAGTACTTC.

This rearrangement joins TRBV29-1 to TRBJ2-5, with 8 positions matching TRBD1. In germline, CDR1 is SQVTM, CDR2 ANQGSEA. V lost 3 bases and J lost 5; bases outside the gene matches: 8. This CDR3 is 14 amino acids long. CDR3 DNA sequence: TGCAGCGTTGATTCGCGACAGGGGCACGAGACCCAGTACTTC. Its protein product is CSVDSRQGHETQYF. Together with reference TRBV29-1 and TRBJ2-5, the CDR3 gives the full variable domain: SAVISQKPSRDICQRGTSLTIQCQVDSQVTMMFWYRQQPGQSLTLIATANQGSEATYESGFVIDKFPISRPNLTFSTLTVSNMSPEDSSIYLCSVDSRQGHETQYFGPGTRLLVL.

J is TRBJ1-1 and V is TRBV9, with D perhaps TRBD1 (5 bases). Germline loops: CDR1 SGDLS, CDR2 YYNGEE. V lost 7 bases to trimming and J lost 4 bases, with 11 bases between them. The CDR3 has 12 amino acids. CDR3 residues: CASSGGGTEAFF. DNA of the CDR3: TGTGCCAGCTCTGGGGGGGGCACTGAAGCTTTCTTT.

In its sample, this clone was seen a few times. The rearrangement links TRBV11-1 to TRBJ1-2; D remains ambiguous. With 2 bases removed from V and 6 bases from J, the gap between germline ends came to 10 bases. The germline CDR1 and CDR2 sequences are SGHAT and FQDESV (reference sequence). CDR3 size: 13 residues. The CDR3 spells CASSLSGDHGYTF. CDR3 coding DNA: TGTGCCAGCAGCTTAAGCGGGGATCATGGCTACACCTTC.

The V gene is TRBV2, the J gene TRBJ1-2; D call uncertain. The germline V and J ends were trimmed by 4 bases and 2 bases, with 8 bases remaining between them. Germline V gene sequence: CDR1 SNHLY, CDR2 FYNNEI. This CDR3 region has 13 residues. For the CDR3, the DNA is TGTGCCAGCAGTGGGCTCAGAAACTATGGCTACACCTTC. Its protein product is CASSGLRNYGYTF. The whole variable domain, remainder taken from reference TRBV2 and TRBJ1-2, is EPEVTQTPSHQVTQMGQEVILRCVPISNHLYFYWYRQILGQKVEFLVSFYNNEISEKSEIFDDQFSVERPDGSNFTLKIRSTKLEDSAMYFCASSGLRNYGYTFGSGTRLTVV.

This clone has more than one count but fewer than ten. The chain uses TRBV19 and TRBJ2-5, with TRBD1 matching 7 bases. Germline V gives CDR1 LNHDA, CDR2 SQIVND (reference sequence). V dropped 3 bases and J dropped 3; count of bases not matched to a gene: 10. The CDR3 is 16 amino acids. The CDR3 DNA reads as TGTGCCAGTAGTATTGGTGAAGGGGGCGCGGAAGAGACCCAGTACTTC. Its translation is CASSIGEGGAEETQYF. Supplemented by reference TRBV19 and TRBJ2-5, the full variable domain reads DGGITQSPKYLFRKEGQNVTLSCEQNLNHDAMYWYRQDPGQGLRLIYYSQIVNDFQKGDIAEGYSVSREKKESFPLTVTSAQKNPTAFYLCASSIGEGGAEETQYFGPGTRLLVL.

This clone was counted a single time. The genes are TRBV7-2 and TRBJ1-4; D call uncertain. The CDR3 contains 11 residues. Germline V lookup: CDR1 SGHTA, CDR2 FQGNSA. Between the trimmed V and J ends, which lost 3 bases and 8 bases, there was a span of 4 bases. DNA of the CDR3: TGTGCCAGCAGCTTCGAAGAAAAACTGTTTTTT. It specifies CASSFEEKLFF.

V is TRBV28 and J is TRBJ1-5; D not resolved. The CDR3 is 12 amino acids. The V end lost 6 bases, the J end lost 5 bases, and 8 bases lay between the germline ends. Germline V CDR1 and CDR2: MDHEN, SYDVKM. The CDR3 coding sequence is TGTGCCAGCAGACTCAAATATCAGCCCCAGCATTTT. Translated: CASRLKYQPQHF.

This rearrangement joins TRBV6-5 to TRBJ2-5, with D tentatively TRBD1 (5 bases). The ends were cut back, 6 bases at V and 1 base at J, with 9 bases in the middle. This CDR3 contains 13 residues. Germline CDR1 MNHEY, CDR2 SVGAGI. The CDR3 sequence is CASRSTVQETQYF. CDR3 sequence (DNA): TGTGCCAGCAGGTCGACAGTCCAAGAGACCCAGTACTTC.

The V call is TRBV6-1, the J call TRBJ1-2; 7 nucleotides align to TRBD1. With V trimmed by 7 bases and J by 8 bases, 10 bases remained unmatched. CDR3 size: 13 residues. In germline, CDR1 is MNHNS, CDR2 SASEGT. CDR3 residues: CASTLDRVEGYTF. CDR3 DNA sequence: TGTGCCAGCACCCTAGACAGGGTGGAAGGCTACACCTTC.

The V and J genes are TRBV27 and TRBJ2-5, with D possibly being TRBD2 (6 bases). The CDR3 extends over 15 amino acids. CDR1 and CDR2 (germline): MNHEY, SMNVEV (reference sequence). Deletions cut 2 bases from V and 2 bases from J, with 12 bases between. CDR3 amino acids: CASSLRLARQETQYF. CDR3 DNA: TGTGCCAGCAGTTTACGCCTAGCGCGACAAGAGACCCAGTACTTC.